This TCR beta chain was sequenced during a study of T cells after posttransplantation cyclophosphamide. This related bone marrow graft donor gave peripheral blood on the day of marrow donation. This CDR3 region has 15 residues. The germline gives CDR1 MNHEY, CDR2 SMNVEV (reference sequence). V was cut by 4 bases and J by 5 bases, with 17 bases left in between. The sample holds a few counts of this clone. Its antigen is undetermined. Overall study findings and caveats: Recipient CMV seropositivity and CMV reactivation strongly tracked TRB clonality. Later post-transplant blood repertoires were often dominated by donor CD8+ memory clones. TRB overlap between skin or GI tissue T cells and blood was limited.

The assay was immunoSEQ multiplex PCR, and TCRdb's table has in-frame clones only and misses some. The sample has 35,000 to 40,000 clones, none seen only once. The rearrangement joins TRBV27 to TRBJ2-5; D is possibly TRBD2 (7 bases). This TCR derives from a young man in good health and a related stem cell transplant donor. Sequenced input: PBMCs. CDR3 sequence reads: CASSSSGGRRETQYF. DNA for the CDR3: TGTGCCAGCAGTTCCTCCGGGGGGCGCAGGGAGACCCAGTACTTC.